The 18 T cell receptor beta chains given below trace back to one sample, sequenced in a study of early T cells in non-severe SARS-CoV-2 infection. TCRdb reprocessed the 5' RACE reads with MiXCR, giving one entry per CDR3 protein. The sample shows about 28,000 distinct CDR3 sequences, less than 6.5% of them seen only once. Material for sequencing was whole blood. These receptors were collected from an adult who was a healthcare worker with PCR-confirmed SARS-CoV-2 infection or an uninfected control (not recorded which).

This rearrangement joins TRBV20-1 to TRBJ2-1; 7 nucleotides agree with TRBD2. The germline gives CDR1 DFQATT, CDR2 SNEGSKA (reference sequence). V lost 3 bases and J lost 5; bases outside the gene matches: 7. CDR3 size: 14 residues. DNA for the CDR3: TGCAGTGCTAGTGGGCAGCGGGATCACAATGAGCAGTTCTTC. Its translation is CSASGQRDHNEQFF.

In its sample, this clonotype was seen a few times. The rearrangement uses TRBV29-1 and TRBJ2-1, with a weak D call TRBD1 (8 bases). CDR3 length: 19 residues. The germline V gene has CDR1 SQVTM and CDR2 ANQGSEA. V was cut by 4 bases and J by 0 bases, with 25 bases left in between. In DNA, the CDR3 is TGCAGCGTTGGTCCCAGGGGGCGCTGGGAGGGGAGCTCCTACAATGAGCAGTTCTTC. It specifies CSVGPRGRWEGSSYNEQFF.

In its sample, this clonotype ranks as medium-sized. This sequence joins TRBV7-2 and TRBJ2-3; 7 positions agree with TRBD2. The CDR3 length is 14 residues. In germline, CDR1 is SGHTA, CDR2 FQGNSA. After removal of 4 bases from V and 1 base from J, the junction contained 2 bases not matched to a gene. The CDR3 nucleotides are TGTGCCAGCAGCTCAAGCGGGGGCACAGATACGCAGTATTTT. Encoded protein: CASSSSGGTDTQYF.

The genes are TRBV7-2 and TRBJ2-3; D uncertain. CDR1 and CDR2 (germline): SGHTA, FQGNSA. This CDR3 has 12 amino acids. Trimming stripped 6 bases from V and 5 bases from J, with 9 bases between. DNA for the CDR3: TGTGCCAGCAGACCCGAAGGAGATACGCAGTATTTT. Protein product: CASRPEGDTQYF.

Many counts were recorded for this clonotype. In DNA form, the CDR3 reads TGTGCCAGCAGTTTTCACACGAGCTCCTACGAGCAGTACTTC. It yields the protein CASSFHTSSYEQYF. This chain joins TRBV28 and TRBJ2-7; D unresolved. Germline V gene lookup returns CDR1 MDHEN and CDR2 SYDVKM. The CDR3 extends over 14 amino acids. V lost 3 bases and J 0 bases, leaving 9 bases between the germline ends.

The J gene is TRBJ1-6, the V gene TRBV3-2; the tabulated D call, TRBD1, remains unverified against the DNA. TRBV3-2 corresponds to a pseudogene. The CDR3 extends over 14 amino acids. CDR3 sequence (DNA): TGTGCCAGCAGCCTCCAGGGGCGGGTTACACCCCTCCACTTT. This gives the protein CASSLQGRVTPLHF.

The V call is TRBV7-9, the J call TRBJ2-2, with D unclear. This CDR3 has 15 amino acids. V was cut by 3 bases and J by 0 bases, with 8 bases left in between. Germline assignment: CDR1 SEHNR and CDR2 FQNEAQ (reference sequence). The CDR3 loop is CASSFPNPNTGELFF. As DNA, the CDR3 is TGTGCCAGCAGCTTCCCAAACCCGAACACCGGGGAGCTGTTTTTT.

In this sample, this clonotype turned up many times. CDR3 in amino acids: CASSQVGNQPQHF. For the CDR3, the DNA is TGTGCCAGCAGCCAAGTCGGTAATCAGCCCCAGCATTTT. The chain links TRBV4-2 to TRBJ1-5, with no clear D. V lost 1 base and J 4 bases, leaving 5 bases between the germline ends. The CDR3 contains 13 residues. Per germline, CDR1 LGHNA and CDR2 YNFKEQ.

This clonotype was seen repeatedly, ten times or more. The rearrangement joins TRBV3-2 to TRBJ2-1; the table's TRBD2 call for D was not verified on the DNA. TRBV3-2 is an annotated pseudogene. CDR3 length: 19 residues. CDR3 amino acids: CASSQDWIAGPSSYNEQFF. CDR3 coding DNA: TGTGCCAGCAGCCAAGATTGGATAGCGGGGCCTAGCTCCTACAATGAGCAGTTCTTC.

This clonotype was seen repeatedly, ten times or more. The chain links TRBV7-8 to TRBJ1-6; D ambiguous. The CDR3 has 13 amino acids. Trimming removed 5 bases at V and 10 bases at J, with 12 bases between. CDR1 SGHVS and CDR2 FQNEAQ come from the germline V gene. The CDR3 reads CASSAQTDSPLHF. The CDR3 bases are TGTGCCAGCAGCGCCCAAACGGACTCACCCCTCCACTTT.

The rearrangement uses TRBV20-1 and TRBJ1-6; the D gene is possibly TRBD1 (6 bases). Germline loops: CDR1 DFQATT, CDR2 SNEGSKA (reference sequence). Trimming stripped 4 bases from V and 7 bases from J, with 14 bases between. This CDR3 has 14 residues. Written as DNA, the CDR3 is TGCAGTGCTACACAGGGACCCTCGAATTCACCCCTCCACTTT. This translates into CSATQGPSNSPLHF.

This clonotype was found many times. This rearrangement joins TRBV7-8 to TRBJ1-5, with D unresolved. CDR3 length: 13 residues. Germline assignment: CDR1 SGHVS and CDR2 FQNEAQ. V gave up 0 bases and J gave up 4 bases, with 4 bases separating them. CDR3 region: CASSLAWNQPQHF. As DNA, the CDR3 is TGTGCCAGCAGCTTAGCATGGAATCAGCCCCAGCATTTT.

In this sample, this clonotype turned up many times. The V and J genes are TRBV6-6 and TRBJ1-2; tentative D call: TRBD1 (6 bases). Germline V gives CDR1 MNHNY, CDR2 SVGAGI (reference sequence). V gave up 7 bases and J gave up 4 bases, with 19 bases separating them. The CDR3 runs to 15 residues. Written as DNA, the CDR3 is TGTGCCAGCACCAAACGGGGGGCAGGTGGCTATGGCTACACCTTC. It codes for CASTKRGAGGYGYTF.

There are a few counts of this clonotype. The chain has TRBV29-1 and TRBJ1-1; 7 bases agree with TRBD1. Germline CDR1 SQVTM, CDR2 ANQGSEA. The CDR3 totals 12 residues. The V and J ends lost 3 bases and 5 bases, in that order; junction bases with no gene match: 3. CDR3: CSVDPGGTEAFF. As DNA, the CDR3 is TGCAGCGTTGATCCAGGGGGGACTGAAGCTTTCTTT.

This clonotype was counted many times. The chain is built from TRBV20-1 and TRBJ2-7; 13 bases match TRBD2. Germline CDR1 is DFQATT and CDR2 is SNEGSKA (reference sequence). With V trimmed by 3 bases and J by 7 bases, 9 bases remained unmatched. The CDR3 has 15 residues. The CDR3: CSASTSGGAAWEQYF. CDR3 bases: TGCAGTGCTAGTACTAGCGGGGGGGCCGCATGGGAGCAGTACTTC.

Ten or more counts support this clonotype. Relative to the germline gene, one junction end is altered; a read error may explain this. V usage is TRBV7-7 and J usage is TRBJ2-7; the D call may be TRBD1 or TRBD2 (5 bases each). This CDR3 has 15 residues. The germline gives CDR1 SSHAT, CDR2 FNYEAQ (reference sequence). The CDR3 region has the DNA TGTGCTAGCAGCACGGGGACCCGGGAAGAATACGAGCAGTACTTC. Its translation: CASSTGTREEYEQYF.

This clonotype was seen ten or more times. This chain links TRBV29-1 with TRBJ2-7; perhaps D is TRBD1 or TRBD2 (5 bases each). The V gene lost 5 bases and the J gene lost 6 bases, with 14 bases spanning the gap. The CDR3 totals 12 residues. Looked up from germline, CDR1 is SQVTM and CDR2 is ANQGSEA. The CDR3 spells CSVHRGDFEQYF. In nucleotides, the CDR3 is TGCAGCGTTCATCGGGGCGACTTCGAGCAGTACTTC.

This clonotype was picked up many times. The rearrangement uses TRBV7-6 and TRBJ2-7; TRBD2 agrees at 12 bases. Germline V gene sequence: CDR1 SGHVS, CDR2 FNYEAQ. This CDR3 spans 15 amino acids. J gave up 4 bases and V 5 bases, and 6 bases lay outside the gene matches. The CDR3 protein is CASSDRTSGTYEQYF. DNA of the CDR3: TGTGCCAGCAGCGACCGGACTAGCGGGACGTACGAGCAGTACTTC.